These 16 T cell receptor beta chains were all obtained from the same sample, sequenced in a study of blood T cell repertoires in COVID-19. Some clones are missing from TCRdb's copy, which holds only in-frame ones; the method was immunoSEQ multiplex PCR. The table records about 220,000 clones, over 75% of them present only once. The sequenced sample consisted of peripheral blood. These receptors all come from a woman between 65 and 79 years old with COVID-19, enrolled during active disease.

V and J are TRBV5-1 and TRBJ2-7; TRBD1 might be the D (6 bases). CDR1 and CDR2 (germline): SGHRS, YFSETQ. The CDR3 has 12 amino acids. V was clipped by 4 bases and J by 4 bases, with 9 bases between them. The CDR3 bases are TGCGCCAGCAGCCCTACAGGGTACGAGCAGTACTTC. As protein: CASSPTGYEQYF.

J is TRBJ1-5 and V is TRBV6-5; weak D call: TRBD1 (6 bases). Germline V lookup: CDR1 MNHEY, CDR2 SVGAGI. This CDR3 has 15 residues. V was clipped by 6 bases and J by 5 bases, with 17 bases between them. The CDR3 DNA reads as TGTGCCAGCAGCCCACAAGGACAGCTTTATCAGCCCCAGCATTTT. This encodes CASSPQGQLYQPQHF.

The V call is TRBV2, the J call TRBJ1-4; 7 positions agree with TRBD1. The CDR3 totals 14 residues. Unmatched junction bases numbered 7, after V lost 7 bases and J lost 5 bases. In germline, CDR1 is SNHLY, CDR2 FYNNEI. The chain's CDR3 is CASTVGQMNEKLFF. CDR3 in DNA: TGTGCCAGCACCGTGGGACAGATGAATGAAAAACTGTTTTTT.

A word on this clone: The sample carries other DNA sequences with the same CDR3. This chain uses TRBV9 with TRBJ2-1; 13 nucleotides align to TRBD2. This CDR3 has 15 amino acids. From germline, CDR1 is SGDLS and CDR2 YYNGEE. Trimming at V came to 2 bases and at J to 4 bases, leaving 0 bases not matched to a gene. The CDR3 sequence: CASSVGLAGYNEQFF. The CDR3 nucleotides read TGTGCCAGCAGCGTGGGACTAGCGGGATACAATGAGCAGTTCTTC. Full variable domain (outside the CDR3, taken from reference TRBV9 and TRBJ2-1): DSGVTQTPKHLITATGQRVTLRCSPRSGDLSVYWYQQSLDQGLQFLIQYYNGEERAKGNILERFSAQQFPDLHSELNLSSLELGDSALYFCASSVGLAGYNEQFFGPGTRLTVL.

The J gene is TRBJ2-7, the V gene TRBV23-1; the D is unclear. TRBV23-1 is filed as an ORF, its function uncertain. V was cut by 2 bases and J by 3 bases, with 2 bases left in between. This CDR3 comprises 11 residues. CDR3 sequence reads: CASSQLYEQYF. The CDR3 DNA follows: TGCGCCAGCAGTCAACTCTACGAGCAGTACTTC.

V usage is TRBV6-4 and J usage is TRBJ2-1, with 11 bases that match TRBD1. The trim removed 4 bases at V and 9 bases at J, leaving 8 bases unmatched. CDR3 length: 15 amino acids. Germline loops: CDR1 MRHNA, CDR2 SNTAGT. The CDR3 DNA sequence: TGTGCCAGCAGTGCCACCGGGACAGGGGGGAGTGAGCAGTTCTTC. Its translation: CASSATGTGGSEQFF.

The rearrangement joins TRBV21-1 to TRBJ1-2; TRBD1 reflects the table's D call only, with no check against the DNA. TRBV21-1 is a pseudogene. The CDR3 is 15 amino acids. The CDR3 sequence is CASSKASRANYGYTF. The CDR3 DNA reads TGTGCCAGCAGCAAAGCCTCCAGGGCTAACTATGGCTACACCTTC.

The chain joins TRBV19 to TRBJ2-3; D may be TRBD2 (6 bases). The V gene lost 7 bases and the J gene lost 0 bases, with 11 bases spanning the gap. This CDR3 has 14 residues. Germline lookup yields CDR1 LNHDA and CDR2 SQIVND (reference sequence). CDR3 region: CASTLAGSTDTQYF. CDR3 nucleotide sequence: TGTGCCAGTACATTGGCGGGGAGCACAGATACGCAGTATTTT.

V gene TRBV19 combines with J gene TRBJ1-2, with D possibly TRBD1 on 6 matching bases. V lost 4 bases and J lost 1, with 13 bases in between. The germline V gene has CDR1 LNHDA and CDR2 SQIVND (reference sequence). CDR3 length: 15 amino acids. The CDR3 protein is CASSSRGNLNYGYTF. CDR3 nucleotides: TGTGCCAGTAGTAGTAGGGGGAATCTTAACTATGGCTACACCTTC.

The table lists this clone with a few counts. The V call is TRBV6-1, the J call TRBJ1-2; D ambiguous. CDR1 is MNHNS, CDR2 SASEGT, per germline. With 3 bases removed from V and 3 bases from J, the gap between germline ends came to 8 bases. The CDR3 is 13 amino acids. For the CDR3, the DNA is TGTGCCAGCAGTGAGGCCCGTCACTATGGCTACACCTTC. This encodes CASSEARHYGYTF.

The V call is TRBV24-1, the J call TRBJ2-7, with unresolved D. Germline lookup yields CDR1 KGHDR and CDR2 SFDVKD. The CDR3 length is 13 residues. Trimming took off 4 bases at V and 5 bases at J, with 11 bases between the two ends. Here the CDR3 DNA reads TGTGCCACCAGTGACGGGTATCGGGACGAGCAGTACTTC. Its translation: CATSDGYRDEQYF.

This chain links TRBV9 with TRBJ1-3; no reliable D call. The CDR3 sequence is 14 residues long. Trimming cost V 1 base and J 2 bases, with 7 bases left between them. The germline V gene has CDR1 SGDLS and CDR2 YYNGEE. DNA for the CDR3: TGTGCCAGCAGCGTACCAGATGCTGGAAACACCATATATTTT. It is translated as CASSVPDAGNTIYF.

As concerns this clone: An end of the junction does not agree with germline; a read error may underlie this. The V and J genes are TRBV6-2 or TRBV6-3 and TRBJ2-7; 10 nucleotides align to TRBD1. This CDR3 spans 13 amino acids. Per germline, CDR1 MNHEY and CDR2 SVGEGT. The chain's CDR3 is CASSYSGTGDRDF. Written as DNA, the CDR3 is TGTGCCAGCAGTTATTCCGGGACAGGGGATCGGGACTTC.

There are a few counts of this clone. The gene calls are TRBV2 and TRBJ2-7; maybe TRBD1 (6 bases). CDR3 length equals 13 residues. Germline loops: CDR1 SNHLY, CDR2 FYNNEI. V was shortened by 4 bases and J by 4 bases, with 11 bases between the two germline ends. As DNA, the CDR3 is TGTGCCAGCAGTGGCAGCAGGGGTTACGAGCAGTACTTC. As protein: CASSGSRGYEQYF. The entire variable domain, with the rest obtained from reference TRBV2 and TRBJ2-7, is as follows: EPEVTQTPSHQVTQMGQEVILRCVPISNHLYFYWYRQILGQKVEFLVSFYNNEISEKSEIFDDQFSVERPDGSNFTLKIRSTKLEDSAMYFCASSGSRGYEQYFGPGTRLTVT.

The CDR3 DNA sequence: TGTGCCAGCAGTATTCGGAGGGACACTGAAGCTTTCTTT. It yields the protein CASSIRRDTEAFF. The J gene is TRBJ1-1, the V gene TRBV27; D is unclear. Germline V gene sequence: CDR1 MNHEY, CDR2 SMNVEV (reference sequence). This CDR3 has 13 amino acids. Trimming cost V 5 bases and J 3 bases, with 10 bases left between them.

V is TRBV4-3 and J is TRBJ2-3; D is possibly TRBD2 (7 bases). The CDR3 sequence is 15 residues long. V was trimmed by 2 bases and J by 1 base, leaving 10 bases between them. The germline gives CDR1 LGHNA, CDR2 YSLEER. DNA of the CDR3: TGCGCCAGCAGCCAACGGGGGGCAGGCACAGATACGCAGTATTTT. Protein product: CASSQRGAGTDTQYF.